A single sample gave rise to the 27 T cell receptor beta chains below, sequenced in a study of blood T cells in healthy people across ages. Primed by a sample-barcoded 5' primer and a J-beta primer mix, a second PCR proceeded for 7 to 11 cycles. Via MiXCR, TCRdb re-called the 5' RACE reads, giving one row per CDR3 protein. The data show about 1,500,000 distinct CDR3 sequences, 25% to 30% seen once. The sample was blood. These TCRs come from a woman aged 30 to 39 in good health.

This chain uses TRBV6-2 or TRBV6-3 with TRBJ2-1, with 7 bases identical to TRBD2. V dropped 5 bases and J dropped 6; count of bases not matched to a gene: 13. Germline assignment: CDR1 MNHEY and CDR2 SVGEGT. The CDR3 length is 16 residues. CDR3 nucleotide sequence: TGTGCCAGCAGTAAGGCCGCTATCGGGAGGTCCAATGAGCAGTTCTTC. Translation gives CASSKAAIGRSNEQFF.

Turning to this clonotype: A single base separates this from a much larger clone, so it may be a read error. The CDR3 sequence: CASSYGTALGTHGYTF. CDR3 coding DNA: TGTGCCAGCAGTTACGGGACGGCCTTAGGAACTCATGGCTACACCTTC. The chain joins TRBV6-2 or TRBV6-3 to TRBJ1-2, with a possible D match to TRBD1 (5 bases). The CDR3 sequence is 16 residues long. Germline CDR1 reads MNHEY; CDR2 reads SVGEGT. Trimming took 2 bases from V and 6 from J, leaving 19 bases between them.

Turning to this clonotype: Given a much more abundant clone one base away, this may be a read error. V gene TRBV5-1 combines with J gene TRBJ1-2; no reliable D call. V was pared by 3 bases and J by 10 bases, with 16 bases between. Germline V gives CDR1 SGHRS, CDR2 YFSETQ. The CDR3 is made up of 13 amino acids. CDR3 amino acids: CASSSAPSNPYTF. The CDR3 region has the DNA TGCGCCAGCAGCTCGGCCCCCTCCAATCCCTACACCTTC. The full variable domain, its missing parts supplied by reference TRBV5-1 and TRBJ1-2, is KAGVTQTPRYLIKTRGQQVTLSCSPISGHRSVSWYQQTPGQGLQFLFEYFSETQRNKGNFPGRFSGRQFSNSRSEMNVSTLELGDSALYLCASSSAPSNPYTFGSGTRLTVV.

There are a few counts of this clonotype. The chain combines TRBV3-1 with TRBJ2-1, with 7 bases that match TRBD2. Trimming removed 8 bases from V and 9 bases from J; junction bases left unmatched: 7. The V gene's germline CDR1 is LGHDT and CDR2 YNNKEL (reference sequence). The length of the CDR3 is 12 residues. The CDR3, as DNA: TGTGCCAGCGGACGGGGGGTTGGTGAGCAGTTCTTC. Its protein product is CASGRGVGEQFF.

A note on this clonotype: Sequence at one end of the junction differs from germline and may be a read error. The chain joins TRBV5-1 to TRBJ2-2; 8 positions match TRBD2. The CDR3 runs 17 residues. Germline V gene data show CDR1 as SGHRS and CDR2 as YFSETQ. Written as DNA, the CDR3 is TGCGCCAGCAGCCTCGGACTAGCCTTCCCTCCCCCCGGGGAGCGGTTTTTT. Residues: CASSLGLAFPPPGERFF.

This clonotype was detected many times. This chain links TRBV2 with TRBJ2-4; D remains ambiguous. The CDR3 extends over 11 amino acids. Germline V lookup: CDR1 SNHLY, CDR2 FYNNEI. Deletions cut 2 bases from V and 15 bases from J, with 11 bases between. DNA of the CDR3: TGTGCCAGCAGTGAACGGATGAATATGTACTTC. Its translation is CASSERMNMYF.

A note on this clonotype: One end of the junction fails to match germline, which may point to a read error. The gene calls are TRBV28 and TRBJ2-1; the D is unclear. The CDR3 runs to 12 residues. Germline assignment: CDR1 MDHEN and CDR2 SYDVKM. CDR3 nucleotide sequence: TGTGCCGGCAGTGCCCTGGGGTATGAGCAGTTCTTC. Translated: CAGSALGYEQFF. The variable domain in full, completed from reference TRBV28 and TRBJ2-1, reads DVKVTQSSRYLVKRTGEKVFLECVQDMDHENMFWYRQDPGLGLRLIYFSYDVKMKEKGDIPEGYSVSREKKERFSLILESASTNQTSMYLCAGSALGYEQFFGPGTRLTVL.

The table lists this clonotype with many counts. The chain links TRBV7-2 to TRBJ2-7; TRBD2 agrees at 10 bases. The germline V gene has CDR1 SGHTA and CDR2 FQGNSA. The CDR3 is 16 residues long. The ends lost 0 bases at V and 7 bases at J; junction bases unmatched: 9. Here the CDR3 DNA reads TGTGCCAGCAGCTTAGCTAGCGGGAGGACCCAGCAGGAGCAGTACTTC. Amino acid sequence: CASSLASGRTQQEQYF.

The chain is built from TRBV14 and TRBJ2-1, with D hard to call. V lost 4 bases, J lost 8 bases, and 9 bases lay in between. CDR1 is SGHDN, CDR2 FVKESK, per germline. The CDR3 consists of 12 residues. CDR3 DNA sequence: TGTGCCAGCAGCCCTCGGGCTTATGAGCAGTTCTTC. Amino acid sequence: CASSPRAYEQFF.

V usage is TRBV5-5 and J usage is TRBJ2-7, with 7 bases lining up with TRBD1. The junction had 11 bases not matched to a gene; V was cut back by 3 bases and J by 2 bases. Germline assignment: CDR1 SGHKS and CDR2 YYEKEE (reference sequence). This CDR3 region has 16 residues. CDR3 residues: CASSSISGQVPYEQYF. DNA of the CDR3: TGTGCCAGCAGCTCGATATCCGGACAGGTACCCTACGAGCAGTACTTC.

This clonotype showed up just a few times. The CDR3 region has the DNA TGTGCCAGCTGGAAAGTTAGCTCCTACGAGCAGTACTTC. This sequence encodes CASWKVSSYEQYF. This chain uses TRBV6-2 or TRBV6-3 with TRBJ2-7; no definite D call. The CDR3 is 13 residues long. The V gene lost 8 bases and the J gene lost 0 bases, with 11 bases spanning the gap. In germline, CDR1 is MNHEY, CDR2 SVGEGT.

A few counts support this clonotype. The chain combines TRBV5-1 with TRBJ2-5; D is perhaps TRBD2 (6 bases). The CDR3 is 14 residues long. Germline-derived CDR1 and CDR2 are SGHRS and YFSETQ. V was pared by 2 bases and J by 5 bases, with 13 bases between. In nucleotides, the CDR3 is TGCGCCAGCAGCTTACCTCGGGAGCGGGAGACCCAGTACTTC. It encodes CASSLPRERETQYF.

The sample holds a few counts of this clonotype. V usage is TRBV14 and J usage is TRBJ1-2; D is ambiguous. V was trimmed by 0 bases and J by 4 bases, leaving 9 bases between them. Germline lookup yields CDR1 SGHDN and CDR2 FVKESK. This CDR3 has 14 residues. For the CDR3, the DNA is TGTGCCAGCAGCCAAGACTCAAGCCCCTATGGCTACACCTTC. It specifies CASSQDSSPYGYTF. Complete variable domain (other parts from reference TRBV14 and TRBJ1-2): EAGVTQFPSHSVIEKGQTVTLRCDPISGHDNLYWYRRVMGKEIKFLLHFVKESKQDESGMPNNRFLAERTGGTYSTLKVQPAELEDSGVYFCASSQDSSPYGYTFGSGTRLTVV.

Points on this clonotype: At one end, the junction sequence differs from germline, possibly due to a read error. The chain couples TRBV20-1 to TRBJ1-1; TRBD1 might be the D (6 bases). The CDR3 spans 11 residues. The germline V gene has CDR1 DFQATT and CDR2 SNEGSKA (reference sequence). As DNA, the CDR3 is TGCAGTGCCCTGGGACACTCTGAAGTTTTCTTT. This gives the protein CSALGHSEVFF.

This clonotype was observed a handful of times. CDR3: CASSFFAGASYEQYF. The CDR3 region has the DNA TGTGCCAGCAGTTTCTTCGCGGGGGCCTCCTACGAGCAGTACTTC. The chain has TRBV28 and TRBJ2-7; tentatively, D is TRBD2 (7 bases). Germline-derived CDR1 and CDR2 are MDHEN and SYDVKM. This CDR3 is built from 15 residues. The V end was cut by 3 bases, the J end by 0 bases, with 12 bases between. Full variable domain (rest looked up from reference TRBV28 and TRBJ2-7): DVKVTQSSRYLVKRTGEKVFLECVQDMDHENMFWYRQDPGLGLRLIYFSYDVKMKEKGDIPEGYSVSREKKERFSLILESASTNQTSMYLCASSFFAGASYEQYFGPGTRLTVT.

In this sample, this clonotype turned up a few times. The chain couples TRBV10-3 to TRBJ1-2, with a tentative D call TRBD1 (6 bases). Germline CDR1 and CDR2: ENHRY and SYGVKD. Trimming took 4 bases from V and 2 from J, leaving 8 bases between them. The CDR3 loop spans 13 amino acids. The CDR3 loop is CAISGTDNYGYTF. In DNA form, the CDR3 reads TGTGCCATCAGTGGGACAGACAACTATGGCTACACCTTC.

The chain recombines TRBV5-1 with TRBJ2-2, with a weak D call TRBD1 (6 bases). The ends were cut back, 4 bases at V and 4 bases at J, with 17 bases in the middle. Germline loops: CDR1 SGHRS, CDR2 YFSETQ. This CDR3 contains 16 residues. CDR3 amino acids: CASSPGHRSPTGELFF. The CDR3 DNA reads as TGCGCCAGCAGCCCGGGACACCGATCCCCCACCGGGGAGCTGTTTTTT.

This chain joins TRBV5-1 and TRBJ2-3; TRBD1 matches 9 bases. CDR1 SGHRS and CDR2 YFSETQ come from the germline V gene. This CDR3 region has 16 residues. Trimming removed 3 bases from V and 2 bases from J; junction bases left unmatched: 7. The chain's CDR3 is CASSWGDRVITDTQYF. CDR3 bases: TGCGCCAGCAGCTGGGGGGACAGGGTTATCACAGATACGCAGTATTTT. The variable domain in full, completed from reference TRBV5-1 and TRBJ2-3, reads KAGVTQTPRYLIKTRGQQVTLSCSPISGHRSVSWYQQTPGQGLQFLFEYFSETQRNKGNFPGRFSGRQFSNSRSEMNVSTLELGDSALYLCASSWGDRVITDTQYFGPGTRLTVL.

About this clonotype: A single base separates this from a much larger clone, so it may be a read error. The V and J genes are TRBV6-2 or TRBV6-3 and TRBJ2-5; no clear D gene. Deletions cut 0 bases from V and 7 bases from J, with 12 bases between. The CDR3 is 14 amino acids. Germline lookup yields CDR1 MNHEY and CDR2 SVGEGT. The chain's CDR3 is CASSYSSRGLTQYF. CDR3 DNA: TGTGCCAGCAGTTACTCGTCACGAGGCCTGACCCAGTACTTC.

This clonotype was found a few times. Compared with germline, one end of the junction differs, possibly owing to a read error. The rearrangement joins TRBV28 to TRBJ1-2, with D uncertain. There are 13 residues in the CDR3. The germline V gene has CDR1 MDHEN and CDR2 SYDVKM. CDR3: CASSLRRWGGCTF. In DNA, the CDR3 is TGTGCCAGCAGTCTCCGTCGCTGGGGAGGCTGCACCTTC.

The rearrangement links TRBV5-1 to TRBJ2-5; D may be TRBD1 or TRBD2 (6 bases each). The CDR3 length is 16 residues. Trimming removed 0 bases from V and 2 bases from J, with 14 bases in between. The germline CDR1 and CDR2 sequences are SGHRS and YFSETQ. The DNA for the CDR3 is TGCGCCAGCAGCTTGGATCCGGGGGCGGGGCAAGAGACCCAGTACTTC. Amino acids: CASSLDPGAGQETQYF.

This clonotype came up many times. This rearrangement joins TRBV27 to TRBJ2-1, with 7 bases aligning to TRBD2. Germline lookup yields CDR1 MNHEY and CDR2 SMNVEV (reference sequence). This CDR3 spans 14 amino acids. V was clipped by 7 bases and J by 8 bases; unmatched bases: 11. Here the CDR3 reads CASNQAGNFDEQFF. The DNA for the CDR3 is TGTGCCAGCAATCAAGCGGGGAATTTCGATGAGCAGTTCTTC.

This clonotype was observed at least ten times. The V and J genes are TRBV15 and TRBJ1-5; no definite D call. With 0 bases removed from V and 3 bases from J, the gap between germline ends came to 6 bases. This CDR3 has 14 residues. CDR1 LNHNV and CDR2 YYDKDF come from the germline V gene (reference sequence). CDR3 bases: TGTGCCACCAGCAGAGATCGTAACAATCAGCCCCAGCATTTT. This gives the protein CATSRDRNNQPQHF.

The chain uses TRBV5-6 and TRBJ2-1; 8 nucleotides line up with TRBD1. Germline CDR1 is SGHDT and CDR2 is YYEEEE. The CDR3 extends over 13 amino acids. After removal of 4 bases from V and 7 bases from J, the junction contained 4 bases not matched to a gene. CDR3 sequence (DNA): TGTGCCAGCAGCGTGGGACAGGTGAATGAGCAGTTCTTC. This translates into CASSVGQVNEQFF.

V and J are TRBV2 and TRBJ1-5; D is possibly TRBD1 (6 bases). The germline CDR1 and CDR2 sequences are SNHLY and FYNNEI. V dropped 5 bases and J dropped 7 bases, with 18 bases sitting between them. The CDR3 is 15 amino acids. The CDR3 loop is CASSTQGLEGQPQHF. CDR3 DNA sequence: TGTGCCAGCAGTACCCAGGGGCTTGAGGGACAGCCCCAGCATTTT.

The rearrangement links TRBV29-1 to TRBJ2-1, with a weak D call TRBD2 (6 bases). The ends were cut back, 7 bases at V and 8 bases at J, with 18 bases in the middle. CDR3 size: 13 residues. CDR1 and CDR2 from the germline V gene are SQVTM and ANQGSEA. CDR3: CSGAGYDRDEQFF. The DNA for the CDR3 is TGCAGCGGAGCGGGTTACGATAGGGATGAGCAGTTCTTC.

This clonotype was recorded a few times. V and J are TRBV24-1 and TRBJ2-3, with 8 bases fitting TRBD2. CDR1 KGHDR and CDR2 SFDVKD come from the germline V gene. With V trimmed by 4 bases and J by 5 bases, 7 bases remained unmatched. CDR3 size: 15 residues. The CDR3 protein is CATSDLTSGGDTQYF. The CDR3 coding sequence is TGTGCCACCAGTGACCTAACTAGCGGAGGAGATACGCAGTATTTT.